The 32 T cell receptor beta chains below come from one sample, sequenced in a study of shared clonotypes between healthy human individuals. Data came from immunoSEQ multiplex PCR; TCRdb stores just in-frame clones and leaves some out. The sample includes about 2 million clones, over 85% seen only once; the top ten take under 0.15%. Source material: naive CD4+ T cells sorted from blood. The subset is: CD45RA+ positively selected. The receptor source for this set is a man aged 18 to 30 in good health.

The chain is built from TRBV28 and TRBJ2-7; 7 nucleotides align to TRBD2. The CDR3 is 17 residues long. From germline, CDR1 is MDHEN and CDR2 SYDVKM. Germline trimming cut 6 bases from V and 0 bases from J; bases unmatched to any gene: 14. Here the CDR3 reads CASRGQGGHSVSYEQYF. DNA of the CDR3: TGTGCCAGCAGGGGCCAGGGAGGGCATAGTGTCTCCTACGAGCAGTACTTC.

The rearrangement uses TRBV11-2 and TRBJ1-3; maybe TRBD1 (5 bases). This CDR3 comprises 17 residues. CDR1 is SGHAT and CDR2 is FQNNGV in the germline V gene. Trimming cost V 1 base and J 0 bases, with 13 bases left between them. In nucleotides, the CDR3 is TGTGCCAGCAGCTTAGGGTGGTACAGGACCTCTGGAAACACCATATATTTT. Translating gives CASSLGWYRTSGNTIYF.

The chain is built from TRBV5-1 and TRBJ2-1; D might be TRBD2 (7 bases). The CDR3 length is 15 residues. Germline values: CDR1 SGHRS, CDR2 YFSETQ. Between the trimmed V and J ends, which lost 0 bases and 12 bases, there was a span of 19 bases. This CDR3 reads CASSLGGLGGEGQFF. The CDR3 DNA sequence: TGCGCCAGCAGCTTGGGTGGACTAGGGGGAGAGGGGCAGTTCTTC.

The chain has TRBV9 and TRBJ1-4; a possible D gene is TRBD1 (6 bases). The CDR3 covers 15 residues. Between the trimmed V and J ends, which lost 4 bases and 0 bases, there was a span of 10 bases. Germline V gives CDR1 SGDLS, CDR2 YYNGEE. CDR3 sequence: CASSRRGATNEKLFF. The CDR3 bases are TGTGCCAGCAGCAGAAGGGGGGCAACTAATGAAAAACTGTTTTTT.

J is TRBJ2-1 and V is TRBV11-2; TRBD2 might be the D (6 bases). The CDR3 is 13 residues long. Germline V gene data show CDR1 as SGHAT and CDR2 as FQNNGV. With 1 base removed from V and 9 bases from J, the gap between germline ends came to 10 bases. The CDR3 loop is CASSLGLVIEQFF. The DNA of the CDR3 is TGTGCCAGCAGCTTAGGACTAGTCATTGAGCAGTTCTTC.

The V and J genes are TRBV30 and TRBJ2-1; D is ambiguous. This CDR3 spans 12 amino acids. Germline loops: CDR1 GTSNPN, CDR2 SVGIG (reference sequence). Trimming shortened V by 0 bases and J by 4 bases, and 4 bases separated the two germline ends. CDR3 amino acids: CAWSVEYNEQFF. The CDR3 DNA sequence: TGTGCCTGGAGTGTGGAGTACAATGAGCAGTTCTTC.

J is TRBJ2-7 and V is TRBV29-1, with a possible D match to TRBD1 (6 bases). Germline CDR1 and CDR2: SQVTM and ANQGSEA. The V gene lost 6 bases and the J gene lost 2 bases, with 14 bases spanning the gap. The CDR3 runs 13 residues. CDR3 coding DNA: TGCAGCGTCTACCGGGACAACGCCTACGAGCAGTACTTC. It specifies CSVYRDNAYEQYF.

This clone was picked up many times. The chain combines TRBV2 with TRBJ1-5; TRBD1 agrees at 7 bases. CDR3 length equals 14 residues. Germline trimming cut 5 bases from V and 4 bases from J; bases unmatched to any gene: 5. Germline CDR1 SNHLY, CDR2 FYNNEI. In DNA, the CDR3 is TGTGCCAGCAGTAGGGACAGTGGAAATCAGCCCCAGCATTTT. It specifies CASSRDSGNQPQHF.

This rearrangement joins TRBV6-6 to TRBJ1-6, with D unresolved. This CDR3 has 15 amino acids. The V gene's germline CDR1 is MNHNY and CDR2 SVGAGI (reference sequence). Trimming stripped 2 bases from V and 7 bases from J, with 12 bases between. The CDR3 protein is CASSYDGYGNSPLHF. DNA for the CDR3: TGTGCCAGCAGTTACGACGGTTACGGGAATTCACCCCTCCACTTT.

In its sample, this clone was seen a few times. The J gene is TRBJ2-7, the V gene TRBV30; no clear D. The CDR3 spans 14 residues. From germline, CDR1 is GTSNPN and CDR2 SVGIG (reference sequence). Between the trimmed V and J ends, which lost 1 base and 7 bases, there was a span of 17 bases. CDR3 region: CAWSAKTRSWEQYF. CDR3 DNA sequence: TGTGCCTGGAGTGCTAAGACACGCTCATGGGAGCAGTACTTC.

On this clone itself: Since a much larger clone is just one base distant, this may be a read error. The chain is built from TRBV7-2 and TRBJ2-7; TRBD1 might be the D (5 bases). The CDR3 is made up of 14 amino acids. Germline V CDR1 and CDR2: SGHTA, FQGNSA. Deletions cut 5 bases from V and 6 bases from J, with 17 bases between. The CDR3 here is CASSLGRVSSEQYF. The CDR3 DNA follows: TGTGCCAGCAGCCTCGGCAGGGTGTCATCCGAGCAGTACTTC.

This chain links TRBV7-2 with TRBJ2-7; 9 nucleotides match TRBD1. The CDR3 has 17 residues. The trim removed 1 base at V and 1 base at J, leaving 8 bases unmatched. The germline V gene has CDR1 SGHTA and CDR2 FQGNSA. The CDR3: CASSLVQGAPWSYEQYF. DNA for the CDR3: TGTGCCAGCAGCTTAGTACAGGGGGCGCCTTGGTCCTACGAGCAGTACTTC.

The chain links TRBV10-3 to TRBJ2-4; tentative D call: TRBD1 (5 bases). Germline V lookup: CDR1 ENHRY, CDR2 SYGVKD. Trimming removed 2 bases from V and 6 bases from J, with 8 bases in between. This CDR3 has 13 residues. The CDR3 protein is CAISETGVNIQYF. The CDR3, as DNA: TGTGCCATCAGTGAGACAGGAGTAAACATTCAGTACTTC.

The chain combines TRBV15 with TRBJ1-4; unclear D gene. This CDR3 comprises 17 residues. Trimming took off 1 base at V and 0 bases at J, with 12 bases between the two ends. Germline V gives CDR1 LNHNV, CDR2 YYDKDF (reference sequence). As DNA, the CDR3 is TGTGCCACCAGCAGAGTAGGTGGGCGTGCAACTAATGAAAAACTGTTTTTT. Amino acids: CATSRVGGRATNEKLFF.

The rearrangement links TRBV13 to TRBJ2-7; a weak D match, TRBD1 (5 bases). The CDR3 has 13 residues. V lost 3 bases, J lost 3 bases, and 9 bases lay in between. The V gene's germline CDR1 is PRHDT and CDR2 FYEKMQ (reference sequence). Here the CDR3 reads CASSLGHFYEQYF. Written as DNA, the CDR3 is TGTGCCAGCAGCTTGGGGCATTTCTACGAGCAGTACTTC.

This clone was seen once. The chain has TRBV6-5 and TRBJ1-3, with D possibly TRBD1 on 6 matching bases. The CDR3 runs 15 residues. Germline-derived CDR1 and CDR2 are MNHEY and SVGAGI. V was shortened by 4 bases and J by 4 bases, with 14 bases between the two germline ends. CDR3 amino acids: CASSSAKGVGNTIYF. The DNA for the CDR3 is TGTGCCAGCAGTTCCGCCAAGGGGGTCGGAAACACCATATATTTT.

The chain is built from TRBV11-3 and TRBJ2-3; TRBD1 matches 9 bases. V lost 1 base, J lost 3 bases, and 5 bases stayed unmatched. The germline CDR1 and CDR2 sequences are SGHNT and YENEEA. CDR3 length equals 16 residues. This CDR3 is CASSLGGQGTTDTQYF. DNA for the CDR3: TGTGCCAGCAGCTTAGGTGGACAGGGGACTACAGATACGCAGTATTTT.

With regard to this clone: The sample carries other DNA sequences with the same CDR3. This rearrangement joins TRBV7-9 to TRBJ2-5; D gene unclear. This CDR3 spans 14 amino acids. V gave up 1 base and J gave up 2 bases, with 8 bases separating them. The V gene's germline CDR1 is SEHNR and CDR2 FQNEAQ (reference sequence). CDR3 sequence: CASSLGSEQETQYF. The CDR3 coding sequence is TGTGCCAGCAGCTTAGGGTCGGAGCAAGAGACCCAGTACTTC.

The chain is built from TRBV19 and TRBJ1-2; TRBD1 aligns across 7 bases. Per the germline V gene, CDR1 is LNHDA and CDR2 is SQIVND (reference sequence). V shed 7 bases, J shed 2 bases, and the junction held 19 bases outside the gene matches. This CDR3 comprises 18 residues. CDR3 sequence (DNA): TGTGCCAGTACTACCCCTGGGACAGAGCGAACTAAAAACTATGGCTACACCTTC. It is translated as CASTTPGTERTKNYGYTF. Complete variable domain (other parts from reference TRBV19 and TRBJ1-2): DGGITQSPKYLFRKEGQNVTLSCEQNLNHDAMYWYRQDPGQGLRLIYYSQIVNDFQKGDIAEGYSVSREKKESFPLTVTSAQKNPTAFYLCASTTPGTERTKNYGYTFGSGTRLTVV.

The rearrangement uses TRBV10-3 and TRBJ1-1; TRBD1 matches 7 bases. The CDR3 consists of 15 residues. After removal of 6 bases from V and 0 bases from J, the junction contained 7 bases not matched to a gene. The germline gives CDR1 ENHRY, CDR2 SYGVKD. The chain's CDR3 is CAIRGTGTVNTEAFF. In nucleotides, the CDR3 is TGTGCCATCAGGGGGACCGGGACAGTGAACACTGAAGCTTTCTTT.

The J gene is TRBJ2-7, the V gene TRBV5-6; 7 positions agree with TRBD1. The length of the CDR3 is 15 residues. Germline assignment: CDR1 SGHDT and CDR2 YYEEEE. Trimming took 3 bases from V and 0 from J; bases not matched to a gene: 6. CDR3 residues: CASSSLGQYSYEQYF. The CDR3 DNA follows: TGTGCCAGCAGCTCGTTGGGACAGTACTCCTACGAGCAGTACTTC.

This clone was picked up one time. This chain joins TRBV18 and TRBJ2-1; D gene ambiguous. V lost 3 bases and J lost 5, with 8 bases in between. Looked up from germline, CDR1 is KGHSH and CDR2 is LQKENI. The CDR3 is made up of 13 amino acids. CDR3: CASSPVGDNEQFF. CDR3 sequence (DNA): TGTGCCAGCTCACCGGTCGGAGACAATGAGCAGTTCTTC.

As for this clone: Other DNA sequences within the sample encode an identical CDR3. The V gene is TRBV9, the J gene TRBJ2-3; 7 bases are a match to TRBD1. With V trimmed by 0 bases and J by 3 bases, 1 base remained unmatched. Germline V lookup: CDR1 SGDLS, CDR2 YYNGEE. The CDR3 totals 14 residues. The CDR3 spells CASSVGQGTDTQYF. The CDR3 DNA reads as TGTGCCAGCAGCGTAGGACAGGGAACAGATACGCAGTATTTT.

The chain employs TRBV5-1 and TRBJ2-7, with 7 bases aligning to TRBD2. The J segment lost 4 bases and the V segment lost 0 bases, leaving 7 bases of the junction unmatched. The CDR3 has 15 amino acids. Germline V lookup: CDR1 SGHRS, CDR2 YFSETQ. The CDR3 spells CASSLVVGGSYEQYF. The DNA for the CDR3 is TGCGCCAGCAGCTTGGTTGTCGGGGGGTCGTACGAGCAGTACTTC.

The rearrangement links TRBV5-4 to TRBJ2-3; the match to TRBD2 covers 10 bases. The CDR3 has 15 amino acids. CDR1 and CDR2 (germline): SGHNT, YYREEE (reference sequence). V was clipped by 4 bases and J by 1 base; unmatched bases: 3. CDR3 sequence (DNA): TGTGCCAGCAGCCGCGGACTAGCGGGCACAGATACGCAGTATTTT. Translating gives CASSRGLAGTDTQYF.

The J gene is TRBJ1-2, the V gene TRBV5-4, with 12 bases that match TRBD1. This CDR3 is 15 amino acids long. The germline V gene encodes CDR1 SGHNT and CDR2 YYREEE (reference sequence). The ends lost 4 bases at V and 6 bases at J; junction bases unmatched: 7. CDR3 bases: TGTGCCAGCAGCGCCCGGGACAGGGGGCTTGATGGCTACACCTTC. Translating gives CASSARDRGLDGYTF. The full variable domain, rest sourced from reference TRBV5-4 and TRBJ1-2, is ETGVTQSPTHLIKTRGQQVTLRCSSQSGHNTVSWYQQALGQGPQFIFQYYREEENGRGNFPPRFSGLQFPNYSSELNVNALELDDSALYLCASSARDRGLDGYTFGSGTRLTVV.

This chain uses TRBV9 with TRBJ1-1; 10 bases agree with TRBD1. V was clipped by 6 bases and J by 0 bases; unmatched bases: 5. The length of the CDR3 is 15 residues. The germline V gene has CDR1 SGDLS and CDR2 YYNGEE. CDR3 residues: CASNRQGAVNTEAFF. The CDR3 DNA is TGTGCCAGCAACCGACAGGGGGCGGTGAACACTGAAGCTTTCTTT.

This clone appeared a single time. CDR3 sequence (DNA): TGTGCCAGCAGCGGGACTAGCGGGAGCTTCGATGAGCAGTTCTTC. Translated, it gives CASSGTSGSFDEQFF. The V call is TRBV9, the J call TRBJ2-1; TRBD2 matches 13 bases. Unmatched junction bases numbered 5, after V lost 3 bases and J lost 8 bases. The CDR3 loop spans 15 amino acids. The germline V gene encodes CDR1 SGDLS and CDR2 YYNGEE.

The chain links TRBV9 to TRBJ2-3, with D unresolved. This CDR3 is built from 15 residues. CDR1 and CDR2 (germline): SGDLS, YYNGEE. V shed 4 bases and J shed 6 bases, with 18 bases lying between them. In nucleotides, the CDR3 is TGTGCCAGCAGCCCCCATACAGCAGCCGGGGATACGCAGTATTTT. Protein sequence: CASSPHTAAGDTQYF.

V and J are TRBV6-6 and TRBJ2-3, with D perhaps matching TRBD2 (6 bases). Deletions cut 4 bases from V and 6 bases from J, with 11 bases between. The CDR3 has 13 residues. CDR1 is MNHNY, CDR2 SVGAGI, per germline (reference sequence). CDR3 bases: TGTGCCAGCAGTTTTTTGCGGGGCGATACGCAGTATTTT. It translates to CASSFLRGDTQYF.

The CDR3 spells CASSLEGSGTQYF. The CDR3 DNA sequence: TGTGCCAGCAGCTTGGAGGGAAGTGGTACGCAGTATTTT. The chain combines TRBV13 with TRBJ2-3; D perhaps matches TRBD2 (6 bases). V was trimmed by 3 bases and J by 8 bases, leaving 12 bases between them. Per the germline V gene, CDR1 is PRHDT and CDR2 is FYEKMQ (reference sequence). The CDR3 spans 13 residues.

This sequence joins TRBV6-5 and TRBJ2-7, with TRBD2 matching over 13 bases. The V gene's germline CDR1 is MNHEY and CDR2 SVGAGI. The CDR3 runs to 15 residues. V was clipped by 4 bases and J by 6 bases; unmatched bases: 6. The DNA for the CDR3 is TGTGCCAGCAGTTCCTTACTAGCGGGGGGGCGCGAGCAGTACTTC. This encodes CASSSLLAGGREQYF.